The 26 T cell receptor beta chains presented below share a single source sample, sequenced in a study of CD8 T cells in ankylosing spondylitis. No antigens are known for them. Study outcomes and limitations: A TCR beta motif made of several highly homologous variants seemed typical of ankylosing spondylitis blood.

TCRdb redid the calling of the 5' RACE reads with MiXCR, one entry per CDR3 protein. Found here are about 210,000 distinct CDR3 sequences, about 7% of them singletons; the top ten hold 11% to 15%. Sequencing input: blood, either unsorted or a sorted T cell fraction (not recorded which). These receptors all come from a male donor with ankylosing spondylitis.

The gene calls are TRBV28 and TRBJ2-5; possibly TRBD2 for D (6 bases). The CDR3 extends over 17 amino acids. V was cut by 3 bases and J by 2 bases, with 19 bases left in between. Germline values: CDR1 MDHEN, CDR2 SYDVKM. In nucleotides, the CDR3 is TGTGCCAGCAGTTTCGGCCTAGCGAGGATGAAACAAGAGACCCAGTACTTC. Protein sequence: CASSFGLARMKQETQYF.

This clonotype was seen more than once but under ten times. The genes are TRBV4-3 and TRBJ2-7; D is ambiguous. V was clipped by 1 base and J by 4 bases, with 17 bases between them. CDR1 and CDR2 (germline): LGHNA, YSLEER. The CDR3 has 16 amino acids. The CDR3: CASSQVLGQLLYEQYF. In nucleotides, the CDR3 is TGCGCCAGCAGCCAAGTTCTAGGGCAGCTACTGTACGAGCAGTACTTC.

The CDR3 spells CASSSQQGANTGEHFF. The CDR3 region has the DNA TGTGCCAGCAGTTCCCAACAGGGGGCGAACACCGGGGAGCACTTTTTT. The chain has TRBV27 and TRBJ2-2; 9 nucleotides align to TRBD1. J was trimmed by 17 bases and V by 4 bases; bases with no gene match: 20. The CDR3 covers 16 residues. Germline CDR1 MNHEY, CDR2 SMNVEV (reference sequence).

This clonotype has at least ten counts. V gene TRBV20-1 combines with J gene TRBJ2-2, with TRBD2 matching 8 bases. This CDR3 is built from 15 residues. The germline V gene encodes CDR1 DFQATT and CDR2 SNEGSKA (reference sequence). J was trimmed by 6 bases and V by 0 bases; bases with no gene match: 6. The DNA for the CDR3 is TGCAGTGCTAGAGACGGGAGGGCAGGGGCCGGGGAGCTGTTTTTT. This sequence encodes CSARDGRAGAGELFF.

As concerns this clonotype: A read error may explain this, as a much larger clone is one base away. The rearrangement links TRBV2 to TRBJ2-7; D assignment may be TRBD1 or TRBD2 (5 bases each). There are 14 residues in the CDR3. V lost 6 bases to trimming and J lost 0 bases, with 12 bases between them. Germline V gives CDR1 SNHLY, CDR2 FYNNEI. CDR3 protein: CASRGDRLSYEQYF. The CDR3 DNA follows: TGTGCCAGCAGAGGGGACCGACTCTCCTACGAGCAGTACTTC.

This clonotype appeared many times. The chain recombines TRBV25-1 with TRBJ2-1; D is undetermined. V lost 3 bases and J lost 5, with 5 bases in between. Germline CDR1 is MGHDK and CDR2 is SYGVNS. CDR3 length: 12 residues. CDR3 nucleotides: TGTGCCAGCAGTGAGGGAAACAATGAGCAGTTCTTC. Protein sequence: CASSEGNNEQFF.

The sample holds many counts of this clonotype. The chain employs TRBV29-1 and TRBJ1-3; D not resolved. Germline CDR1 SQVTM, CDR2 ANQGSEA. CDR3 length equals 11 residues. V lost 8 bases and J 2 bases, leaving 7 bases between the germline ends. As DNA, the CDR3 is TGCAGCATCTTGGCTGGAAACACCATATATTTT. It codes for CSILAGNTIYF.

The chain is built from TRBV12-3 or TRBV12-4 and TRBJ2-4; D remains ambiguous. With 5 bases removed from V and 6 bases from J, the gap between germline ends came to 5 bases. The CDR3 runs to 11 residues. In DNA, the CDR3 is TGTGCCAGCAGTCCCGGAAACATTCAGTACTTC. Protein sequence: CASSPGNIQYF.

This clonotype showed up many times. CDR3 bases: TGTGCCAGCAGTCTCGGTCGGAGTACTGAAGCTTTCTTT. As protein: CASSLGRSTEAFF. The genes are TRBV28 and TRBJ1-1; D gene ambiguous. The V gene's germline CDR1 is MDHEN and CDR2 SYDVKM. Trimming cost V 5 bases and J 5 bases, with 12 bases left between them. This CDR3 is built from 13 residues.

This clonotype was found many times. This chain joins TRBV15 and TRBJ2-5; D uncertain. Looked up from germline, CDR1 is LNHNV and CDR2 is YYDKDF (reference sequence). V lost 1 base, J lost 3 bases, and 9 bases lay in between. The CDR3 spans 14 residues. CDR3 DNA sequence: TGTGCCACCAGCAGAGTAAAGAGAGAAGAGACCCAGTACTTC. Translated, it gives CATSRVKREETQYF.

The rearrangement uses TRBV6-1 and TRBJ1-5, with a tentative D call TRBD1 (5 bases). V dropped 4 bases and J dropped 3 bases, with 13 bases sitting between them. The CDR3 runs to 15 residues. Germline V gives CDR1 MNHNS, CDR2 SASEGT. CDR3 loop: CASSGFLGDNQPQHF. CDR3 DNA sequence: TGTGCCAGCAGTGGTTTTTTGGGGGACAATCAGCCCCAGCATTTT.

This clonotype was counted many times. The CDR3 DNA sequence: TGTGCCAGCTCACCATCAAAGGGGGAGAAAGAGACCCAGTACTTC. Translated, it gives CASSPSKGEKETQYF. The V call is TRBV18, the J call TRBJ2-5; D perhaps matches TRBD1 (6 bases). The germline CDR1 and CDR2 sequences are KGHSH and LQKENI. CDR3 length: 15 residues. V lost 2 bases and J lost 3, with 13 bases in between. Supplemented by reference TRBV18 and TRBJ2-5, the full variable domain reads NAGVMQNPRHLVRRRGQEARLRCSPMKGHSHVYWYRQLPEEGLKFMVYLQKENIIDESGMPKERFSAEFPKEGPSILRIQQVVRGDSAAYFCASSPSKGEKETQYFGPGTRLLVL.

The CDR3 bases are TGTGCCAGCAGTTACGGGAAGGGTGAGCAGTACTTC. Translation: CASSYGKGEQYF. This chain links TRBV28 with TRBJ2-7; a weak D match, TRBD2 (5 bases). CDR1 MDHEN and CDR2 SYDVKM come from the germline V gene. The CDR3 contains 12 residues. V lost 4 bases, J lost 7 bases, and 11 bases lay in between. The whole variable domain, filled in from reference TRBV28 and TRBJ2-7, reads DVKVTQSSRYLVKRTGEKVFLECVQDMDHENMFWYRQDPGLGLRLIYFSYDVKMKEKGDIPEGYSVSREKKERFSLILESASTNQTSMYLCASSYGKGEQYFGPGTRLTVT.

This clonotype has a count of ten or more. This chain uses TRBV5-1 with TRBJ2-7; 7 nucleotides align to TRBD1. Germline CDR1 is SGHRS and CDR2 is YFSETQ. After removal of 5 bases from V and 0 bases from J, the junction contained 5 bases not matched to a gene. The CDR3 extends over 14 amino acids. The CDR3 DNA reads as TGCGCCAGCAGTTACAGGGGTCCCTCCTACGAGCAGTACTTC. Encoded protein: CASSYRGPSYEQYF. The whole variable domain, filled in from reference TRBV5-1 and TRBJ2-7, reads KAGVTQTPRYLIKTRGQQVTLSCSPISGHRSVSWYQQTPGQGLQFLFEYFSETQRNKGNFPGRFSGRQFSNSRSEMNVSTLELGDSALYLCASSYRGPSYEQYFGPGTRLTVT.

This clonotype occurred many times. The chain combines TRBV20-1 with TRBJ2-1; 10 positions agree with TRBD2. CDR3 length: 18 amino acids. Trimming removed 0 bases from V and 6 bases from J; junction bases left unmatched: 14. Germline V gives CDR1 DFQATT, CDR2 SNEGSKA (reference sequence). The CDR3 DNA follows: TGCAGTGCTAGAGATGGGGGGCTAGCGGGAGTGTATGGCAATGAGCAGTTCTTC. This sequence encodes CSARDGGLAGVYGNEQFF.

This clonotype was detected ten times or more. V gene TRBV7-8 combines with J gene TRBJ2-7, with D possibly being TRBD2 (6 bases). Germline lookup yields CDR1 SGHVS and CDR2 FQNEAQ. The CDR3 consists of 15 residues. Trimming took 5 bases from V and 4 from J, leaving 18 bases between them. CDR3 loop: CASSPSVYRQYEQYF. CDR3 sequence (DNA): TGTGCCAGCAGCCCTAGCGTATATCGCCAGTACGAGCAGTACTTC.

This clonotype has a handful of counts. The rearrangement links TRBV19 to TRBJ1-1; D unclear. The CDR3 has 15 residues. Trimming pared 7 bases from V and 1 base from J, leaving 16 bases between. CDR1 and CDR2 (germline): LNHDA, SQIVND (reference sequence). The CDR3 is CASIMKGFGNTEAFF. CDR3 coding DNA: TGTGCCAGTATTATGAAGGGTTTCGGGAACACTGAAGCTTTCTTT.

The chain links TRBV24-1 to TRBJ2-1; no firm D call. V lost 9 bases to trimming and J lost 0 bases, with 5 bases between them. The length of the CDR3 is 12 residues. CDR1 and CDR2 from the germline V gene are KGHDR and SFDVKD. CDR3 coding DNA: TGTGCCACCTCACCCTCCTACAATGAGCAGTTCTTC. This translates into CATSPSYNEQFF.

This clonotype showed up many times. V usage is TRBV29-1 and J usage is TRBJ1-2; D is undetermined. Germline lookup yields CDR1 SQVTM and CDR2 ANQGSEA. The CDR3 has 10 amino acids. Trimming stripped 3 bases from V and 7 bases from J, with 6 bases between. The CDR3 coding sequence is TGCAGCGTTGATTCTAGTGGCTACACCTTC. Translated: CSVDSSGYTF.

This clonotype was counted between two and nine times. The rearrangement links TRBV4-3 to TRBJ2-1; 12 nucleotides match TRBD2. This CDR3 is 16 amino acids long. The junction had 5 bases not matched to a gene; V was cut back by 4 bases and J by 4 bases. Germline lookup yields CDR1 LGHNA and CDR2 YSLEER. For the CDR3, the DNA is TGCGCCAGCAGCCCCCTAGCGGGAGGGGAGTACAATGAGCAGTTCTTC. Translation: CASSPLAGGEYNEQFF.

There are many counts of this clonotype. This rearrangement joins TRBV10-3 to TRBJ2-7, with D uncertain. Trimming took 0 bases from V and 0 from J, leaving 18 bases between them. The CDR3 sequence is 18 residues long. The germline V gene encodes CDR1 ENHRY and CDR2 SYGVKD. The CDR3: CAISESDITDQSSYEQYF. As DNA, the CDR3 is TGTGCCATCAGTGAGTCTGATATAACAGACCAAAGCTCCTACGAGCAGTACTTC.

This clonotype has a count of ten or more. The J gene is TRBJ2-5, the V gene TRBV6-1; D gene ambiguous. The CDR3 length is 13 residues. The germline V and J ends were trimmed by 9 bases and 5 bases, with 16 bases remaining between them. Looked up from germline, CDR1 is MNHNS and CDR2 is SASEGT. The CDR3 sequence is CARFALICETQYF. The CDR3 DNA is TGTGCCAGGTTTGCCCTAATCTGTGAGACCCAGTACTTC.

This clonotype was seen repeatedly, ten times or more. The chain is built from TRBV18 and TRBJ1-5, with 8 positions matching TRBD1. J lost 0 bases, V lost 3 bases, and 7 bases had no gene match. Germline-derived CDR1 and CDR2 are KGHSH and LQKENI. The length of the CDR3 is 17 residues. The CDR3: CASSPTLQGGSNQPQHF. CDR3 nucleotide sequence: TGTGCCAGCTCACCCACCCTACAGGGGGGTAGCAATCAGCCCCAGCATTTT.

V gene TRBV7-9 combines with J gene TRBJ2-7; TRBD1 agrees at 10 bases. V was clipped by 1 base and J by 7 bases; unmatched bases: 7. The germline CDR1 and CDR2 sequences are SEHNR and FQNEAQ (reference sequence). This CDR3 comprises 15 residues. The CDR3 region is CASSLVRDRGWEQYF. CDR3 DNA sequence: TGTGCCAGCAGCTTAGTCAGGGACAGGGGATGGGAGCAGTACTTC.

This clonotype came up many times. The chain couples TRBV25-1 to TRBJ2-5; D not certain. CDR1 is MGHDK and CDR2 is SYGVNS in the germline V gene. The V end was cut by 4 bases, the J end by 1 base, with 4 bases between. The CDR3 has 12 residues. CDR3 in DNA: TGTGCCAGCAGTGTCCTCCAAGAGACCCAGTACTTC. Its translation is CASSVLQETQYF.

Ten or more counts support this clonotype. The rearrangement uses TRBV7-8 and TRBJ1-4, with 10 bases that match TRBD1. Per the germline V gene, CDR1 is SGHVS and CDR2 is FQNEAQ. V dropped 5 bases and J dropped 7; count of bases not matched to a gene: 7. The CDR3 runs to 15 residues. This CDR3 is CASSEYGTGVEKLFF. CDR3 in DNA: TGTGCCAGCAGCGAATACGGGACAGGGGTTGAAAAACTGTTTTTT.